The 10 T cell receptor beta chains presented below share a single source sample, sequenced in a study of blood T cell repertoires in COVID-19. The protocol was immunoSEQ multiplex PCR, while the TCRdb copy is restricted to in-frame clones and leaves out a portion. In the table there are fewer than 150,000 clones, around 84% of which are singletons. Sequences were obtained from peripheral blood. Source of these receptors: a man aged 35 to 55 with acute or convalescent COVID-19.

The V gene is TRBV13, the J gene TRBJ2-7; 7 bases fit TRBD1. The V gene's germline CDR1 is PRHDT and CDR2 FYEKMQ (reference sequence). The V and J ends lost 2 bases and 5 bases, in that order; junction bases with no gene match: 6. The CDR3 extends over 14 amino acids. CDR3 protein: CASSLLRGFDEQYF. CDR3 bases: TGTGCCAGCAGCTTACTCAGGGGGTTCGACGAGCAGTACTTC.

The sample holds one count of this clone. This chain links TRBV7-8 with TRBJ1-5; a possible D gene is TRBD1 (5 bases). CDR3 size: 16 residues. The germline V gene encodes CDR1 SGHVS and CDR2 FQNEAQ. Between the trimmed V and J ends, which lost 5 bases and 2 bases, there was a span of 16 bases. The CDR3 DNA is TGTGCCAGCAGCGCCTCGACAGTCCAAGGCAATCAGCCCCAGCATTTT. Its protein is CASSASTVQGNQPQHF.

This chain uses TRBV5-4 with TRBJ1-3; unclear D gene. From germline, CDR1 is SGHNT and CDR2 YYREEE (reference sequence). V gave up 4 bases and J gave up 0 bases, with 5 bases separating them. The CDR3 is 13 residues long. The CDR3 bases are TGTGCCAGCAGCCTATCCTCTGGAAACACCATATATTTT. Translated, it gives CASSLSSGNTIYF.

This clone was observed a single time. The rearrangement links TRBV14 to TRBJ1-4; 7 bases fit TRBD1. CDR3 length: 16 residues. Germline assignment: CDR1 SGHDN and CDR2 FVKESK. Trimming removed 2 bases from V and 10 bases from J; junction bases left unmatched: 13. This CDR3 reads CASSQQLTGAGGKLFF. The CDR3 DNA sequence: TGTGCCAGCAGCCAACAGCTAACAGGGGCGGGTGGAAAACTGTTTTTT.

The CDR3 sequence is CASSQDPASVSYEQYF. In nucleotides, the CDR3 is TGCGCCAGCAGCCAAGATCCGGCTAGCGTTTCCTACGAGCAGTACTTC. The genes are TRBV4-1 and TRBJ2-7; D may be TRBD2 (6 bases). Germline CDR1 reads MGHRA; CDR2 reads YSYEKL. This CDR3 comprises 16 residues. Trimming took 0 bases from V and 1 from J, leaving 13 bases between them.

The V gene is TRBV19, the J gene TRBJ1-1; perhaps TRBD1 as D (6 bases). Trimming took off 0 bases at V and 8 bases at J, with 10 bases between the two ends. The V gene's germline CDR1 is LNHDA and CDR2 SQIVND (reference sequence). The CDR3 sequence is 13 residues long. The CDR3 sequence: CASSIDPGTEAFF. As DNA, the CDR3 is TGTGCCAGTAGTATAGATCCCGGGACAGAAGCTTTCTTT.

V usage is TRBV29-1 and J usage is TRBJ2-3, with 8 bases aligning to TRBD2. Germline CDR1 reads SQVTM; CDR2 reads ANQGSEA. The CDR3 covers 17 residues. V trimming: 3 bases; J trimming: 1 base; junction bases outside the gene matches: 12. Here the CDR3 DNA reads TGCAGCGTTGACCCCGAAACTGGCGGGGGGCGCACAGATACGCAGTATTTT. Translated: CSVDPETGGGRTDTQYF.

This sequence joins TRBV7-9 and TRBJ2-1, with a weak D call TRBD2 (5 bases). Germline-derived CDR1 and CDR2 are SEHNR and FQNEAQ (reference sequence). The CDR3 runs to 13 residues. V lost 1 base and J lost 14, with 15 bases in between. CDR3 coding DNA: TGTGCCAGCAGCTTAGTCGGGAAGGACGAAGAGTTCTTC. Protein: CASSLVGKDEEFF. Variable domain in full (rest from reference TRBV7-9 and TRBJ2-1): DTGVSQNPRHKITKRGQNVTFRCDPISEHNRLYWYRQTLGQGPEFLTYFQNEAQLEKSRLLSDRFSAERPKGSFSTLEIQRTEQGDSAMYLCASSLVGKDEEFFGPGTRLTVL.

The V and J genes are TRBV18 and TRBJ1-1; TRBD1 agrees at 10 bases. This CDR3 region has 14 residues. The germline gives CDR1 KGHSH, CDR2 LQKENI. V trimming: 6 bases; J trimming: 5 bases; junction bases outside the gene matches: 6. The CDR3: CASSPDRGWTEAFF. The CDR3 DNA follows: TGTGCCAGCTCGCCGGACAGGGGGTGGACTGAAGCTTTCTTT.

The chain carries TRBV24-1 and TRBJ2-2; D perhaps matches TRBD1 (5 bases). Germline CDR1 reads KGHDR; CDR2 reads SFDVKD. The CDR3 sequence is 15 residues long. Between the trimmed V and J ends, which lost 4 bases and 2 bases, there was a span of 10 bases. Here the CDR3 DNA reads TGTGCCACCAGTGACCGACGGACAAACACCGGGGAGCTGTTTTTT. Its translation: CATSDRRTNTGELFF.